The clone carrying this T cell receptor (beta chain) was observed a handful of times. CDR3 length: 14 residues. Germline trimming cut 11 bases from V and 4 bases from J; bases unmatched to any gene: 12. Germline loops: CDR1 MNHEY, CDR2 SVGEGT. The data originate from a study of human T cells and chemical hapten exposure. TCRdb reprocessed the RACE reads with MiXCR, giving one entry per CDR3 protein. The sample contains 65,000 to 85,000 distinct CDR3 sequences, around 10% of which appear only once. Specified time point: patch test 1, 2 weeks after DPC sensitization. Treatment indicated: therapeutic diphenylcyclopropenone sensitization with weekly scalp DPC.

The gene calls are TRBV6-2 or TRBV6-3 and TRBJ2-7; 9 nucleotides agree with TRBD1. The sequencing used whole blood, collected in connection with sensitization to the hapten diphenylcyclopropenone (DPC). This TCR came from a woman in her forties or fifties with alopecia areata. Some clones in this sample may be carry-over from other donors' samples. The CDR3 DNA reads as TGTGCCTCGCGGTGGGGACAGGGAGCTTACGAGCAGTACTTC. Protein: CASRWGQGAYEQYF.